This T cell receptor (beta chain) came from a study of neoadjuvant anti-PD-1 for oral cavity cancer. Study-wide background: Patients without progression received a fourth nivolumab dose around day 43, then surgical resection on days 50-56.

V was shortened by 1 base and J by 2 bases, with 12 bases between the two germline ends. The CDR3 sequence is 16 residues long. CDR1 is SEHNR, CDR2 FQNEAQ, per germline (reference sequence). PBMC libraries mostly used 480 ng of input genomic DNA, with six replicates per sample. Using immunoSEQ multiplex PCR, the repertoire was profiled, and TCRdb retains in-frame clones only, with some absent. The table has over 11,000 clones, about 70% seen once. Patients had newly diagnosed, untreated stage II-IVA oral cavity squamous cell carcinoma. No culture or expansion preceded analysis of these blood cells. The sequences come from PBMCs, collected before nivolumab (anti-PD-1) treatment. The sequence came from a person between 40 and 80 years old with oral cavity squamous cell carcinoma. The gene calls are TRBV7-9 and TRBJ1-5; D gene ambiguous. CDR3 amino acids: CASSLGQPRGNQPQHF. CDR3 in DNA: TGTGCCAGCAGCTTAGGGCAGCCAAGGGGCAATCAGCCCCAGCATTTT.